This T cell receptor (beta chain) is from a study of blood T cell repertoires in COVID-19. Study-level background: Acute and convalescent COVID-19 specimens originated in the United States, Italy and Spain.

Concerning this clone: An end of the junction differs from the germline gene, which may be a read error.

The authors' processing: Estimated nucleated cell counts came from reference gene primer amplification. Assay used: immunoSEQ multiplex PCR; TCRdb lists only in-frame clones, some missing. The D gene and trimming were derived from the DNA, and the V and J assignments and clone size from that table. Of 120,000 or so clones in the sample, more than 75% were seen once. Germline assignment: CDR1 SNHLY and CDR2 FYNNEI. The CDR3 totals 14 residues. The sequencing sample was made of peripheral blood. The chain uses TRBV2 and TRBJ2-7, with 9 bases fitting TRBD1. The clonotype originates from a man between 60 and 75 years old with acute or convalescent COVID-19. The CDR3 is CASRGDRVSNEQYF. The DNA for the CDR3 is TGTGCCAGCAGGGGGGACAGGGTCTCCAACGAGCAGTACTTC.